The sequence of this T cell receptor (beta chain) was determined in a study of T cell repertoires in cytomegalovirus infection. MiXCR was run by TCRdb on the reads, yielding one entry per CDR3 protein. The sample consists of 200,000 or so distinct CDR3 sequences, 25% to 30% of them appearing once. Findings of the study overall: HLA-C-restricted CMV clonotypes gave the most frequent clonotype in two of eight donors. Cumulated frequencies of public TCR beta families served to identify carriers of CMV plus the relevant HLA.

A word on this clonotype: What it binds is not known.

The TCR was taken from a human donor in good health (CMV status not recorded). Some clones in this sample may be carry-over from other donors' samples. What was sequenced was PBMCs.

In nucleotides, the CDR3 is TGTGCCAGCAGACCACACCCGGGACAGATATACAATGAGCAGTTCTTC. Encoded protein: CASRPHPGQIYNEQFF. V gene TRBV9 combines with J gene TRBJ2-1, with TRBD1 matching over 7 bases. The CDR3 has 16 residues. Germline trimming cut 5 bases from V and 4 bases from J; bases unmatched to any gene: 12. The germline gives CDR1 SGDLS, CDR2 YYNGEE.